These 17 T cell receptor beta chains were all obtained from the same sample, sequenced in a study of PD-L1 blockade in urothelial cancer (dated by TCRdb to about 2017). The library was made by the immunoSEQ multiplex PCR assay. The immuneACCESS repertoire file appears here via TCRdb, limited to in-frame rearrangements. These files lack a portion of the clones; in checked studies, under half of the deficit traces to unresolved V genes, and the cause of the others is not known. A total of about 120,000 clones appear in this sample, roughly 88% of them only once. Of the sample, approximately 2.4% falls within the top ten clones. This specimen's time point label, interpreted: peripheral blood 6 weeks after treatment start. This specimen consisted of PBMCs, obtained around atezolizumab (anti-PD-L1) treatment. The receptors were sampled from a man in his fifties or sixties with urothelial cancer.

V and J are TRBV15 and TRBJ2-7; 7 bases map to TRBD1. This CDR3 spans 13 amino acids. V gave up 3 bases and J gave up 6 bases; unmatched junction bases: 5. The germline CDR1 and CDR2 sequences are LNHNV and YYDKDF (reference sequence). In DNA, the CDR3 is TGTGCCACCAGCAGTTACAGGGGTAGCGAGCAGTACTTC. As protein: CATSSYRGSEQYF.

This rearrangement joins TRBV15 to TRBJ1-2; perhaps TRBD1 as D (5 bases). The germline V and J ends were trimmed by 4 bases and 4 bases, with 19 bases remaining between them. CDR3 size: 16 residues. Germline V CDR1 and CDR2: LNHNV, YYDKDF (reference sequence). The CDR3 here is CATSTLAGRDLYGYTF. The CDR3 DNA follows: TGTGCCACCAGCACTTTAGCGGGCCGGGACCTCTATGGCTACACCTTC.

The chain links TRBV7-9 to TRBJ1-2; no clear D gene. Germline CDR1 and CDR2: SEHNR and FQNEAQ (reference sequence). The CDR3 has 14 residues. The V end was cut by 5 bases, the J end by 3 bases, with 13 bases between. The CDR3 spells CASSRTDGYYGYTF. The CDR3 region has the DNA TGTGCCAGCAGCCGAACCGACGGGTACTATGGCTACACCTTC.

The chain uses TRBV9 and TRBJ2-5; the match to TRBD1 covers 7 bases. After removal of 3 bases from V and 4 bases from J, the junction contained 6 bases not matched to a gene. The germline V gene encodes CDR1 SGDLS and CDR2 YYNGEE. CDR3 length: 14 residues. As DNA, the CDR3 is TGTGCCAGCAGCGAGACCAGGGGGTCAGAGACCCAGTACTTC. Its protein product is CASSETRGSETQYF.

The V gene is TRBV6-6, the J gene TRBJ2-1; TRBD2 agrees at 11 bases. The CDR3 has 13 residues. CDR1 is MNHNY, CDR2 SVGAGI, per germline (reference sequence). V was clipped by 4 bases and J by 16 bases; unmatched bases: 9. In DNA, the CDR3 is TGTGCCAGCAGTTTCGACACTAGCGGGAGTCAATTCTTC. Its protein product is CASSFDTSGSQFF.

The rearrangement joins TRBV5-1 to TRBJ1-4, with D tentatively TRBD1 (5 bases). CDR3 size: 15 residues. Trimming took off 0 bases at V and 3 bases at J, with 9 bases between the two ends. Looked up from germline, CDR1 is SGHRS and CDR2 is YFSETQ. The CDR3 DNA sequence: TGCGCCAGCAGCTTGGGGGGCAATTCTAATGAAAAACTGTTTTTT. Its translation: CASSLGGNSNEKLFF.

CDR3 residues: CASSQGIIDRDRYQPQHF. In DNA, the CDR3 is TGCGCCAGCAGTCAAGGGATCATAGACAGGGATAGGTATCAGCCCCAGCATTTT. J is TRBJ1-5 and V is TRBV23-1; 7 nucleotides align to TRBD1. TRBV23-1 is an open reading frame whose function is uncertain. The CDR3 spans 18 residues. The trim removed 2 bases at V and 5 bases at J, leaving 15 bases unmatched.

The gene calls are TRBV19 and TRBJ2-5; 8 bases fit TRBD2. The V segment lost 10 bases and the J segment 1 base; nucleotides outside the gene matches: 5. Germline CDR1 and CDR2: LNHDA and SQIVND (reference sequence). The CDR3 spans 13 residues. In nucleotides, the CDR3 is TGTGCCACCAAAGGGACTAGCCAAGAGACCCAGTACTTC. Encoded protein: CATKGTSQETQYF.

This rearrangement joins TRBV5-1 to TRBJ2-7; D gene ambiguous. Trimming cost V 4 bases and J 2 bases, with 10 bases left between them. CDR3 length: 13 amino acids. The V gene's germline CDR1 is SGHRS and CDR2 YFSETQ. The CDR3 nucleotides read TGCGCCAGCAGCGCCACAGAAACCTACGAGCAGTACTTC. This encodes CASSATETYEQYF.

The chain links TRBV18 to TRBJ1-4, with 8 bases matching TRBD1. Germline CDR1 is KGHSH and CDR2 is LQKENI. The length of the CDR3 is 14 residues. Trimming cost V 5 bases and J 8 bases; bases outside gene matches: 7. Here the CDR3 DNA reads TGTGCCAGCTCATCAGCGACAGGGGAGGAAAAACTGTTTTTT. It yields the protein CASSSATGEEKLFF.

As DNA, the CDR3 is TGTGCCAGCAGTTTCGACAGGGTGAACACTGAAGCTTTCTTT. It codes for CASSFDRVNTEAFF. V is TRBV6-5 and J is TRBJ1-1, with 7 bases fitting TRBD1. This CDR3 region has 14 residues. Germline lookup yields CDR1 MNHEY and CDR2 SVGAGI. After removal of 4 bases from V and 0 bases from J, the junction contained 2 bases not matched to a gene.

This sequence joins TRBV7-2 and TRBJ2-7; 10 bases are shared with TRBD2. Germline CDR1 SGHTA, CDR2 FQGNSA. Trimming took 1 base from V and 0 from J; bases not matched to a gene: 12. The CDR3 runs to 19 residues. The CDR3: CASSLGVSGRPLFSYEQYF. CDR3 DNA sequence: TGTGCCAGCAGCTTAGGTGTTAGCGGGAGGCCCCTGTTCTCCTACGAGCAGTACTTC. Drawing the rest from reference TRBV7-2 and TRBJ2-7, the complete variable domain is GAGVSQSPSNKVTEKGKDVELRCDPISGHTALYWYRQSLGQGLEFLIYFQGNSAPDKSGLPSDRFSAERTGGSVSTLTIQRTQQEDSAVYLCASSLGVSGRPLFSYEQYFGPGTRLTVT.

The chain has TRBV18 and TRBJ2-1, with 13 bases fitting TRBD2. This CDR3 spans 15 amino acids. Trimming removed 2 bases from V and 7 bases from J; junction bases left unmatched: 2. The germline V gene has CDR1 KGHSH and CDR2 LQKENI. In DNA, the CDR3 is TGTGCCAGCTCACCAACGACTAGCGGGAGGAATGAGCAGTTCTTC. This codes for CASSPTTSGRNEQFF.

On this clone: The CDR3 end shows no conserved phenylalanine or tryptophan, and so a read error is likely. The DNA is omitted, as the CDR3 cannot be located on it reliably, and the CDR3 follows TCRdb's listing. The chain couples TRBV12-5 to TRBJ1-6; TRBD1 reflects the table's D call only, with no check against the DNA. The CDR3 has 15 residues if both end residues are counted. The germline V gene has CDR1 LGHNT and CDR2 FRNRAP. The CDR3 loop reads CASANTVLESGTGVL.

V usage is TRBV19 and J usage is TRBJ2-7; weak D call: TRBD2 (5 bases). V shed 3 bases and J shed 7 bases, with 13 bases lying between them. The germline V gene encodes CDR1 LNHDA and CDR2 SQIVND (reference sequence). This CDR3 contains 13 residues. CDR3 sequence reads: CASSIRPEGEQYF. CDR3 nucleotides: TGTGCCAGTAGTATCCGGCCCGAGGGAGAGCAGTACTTC.

The chain links TRBV7-2 to TRBJ2-3; the match to TRBD2 covers 14 bases. CDR1 is SGHTA and CDR2 is FQGNSA in the germline V gene. This CDR3 has 15 residues. Trimming removed 4 bases from V and 6 bases from J; junction bases left unmatched: 3. The CDR3 reads CASSSGLAGVDTQYF. The CDR3 bases are TGTGCCAGCAGCTCGGGACTAGCGGGAGTGGATACGCAGTATTTT.

The chain links TRBV2 to TRBJ1-1; 9 bases are shared with TRBD1. Germline assignment: CDR1 SNHLY and CDR2 FYNNEI. The CDR3 is made up of 13 amino acids. Unmatched junction bases numbered 3, after V lost 6 bases and J lost 4 bases. The CDR3 sequence: CASSSDRGTEAFF. CDR3 DNA sequence: TGTGCCAGCAGCTCGGACAGGGGCACTGAAGCTTTCTTT.